Below, 14 T cell receptor beta chains from the same sample are listed, as sequenced in a study of T-cell reconstitution after alpha-beta-depleted transplantation in children. The TCRbeta library was prepared with unique molecular identifiers. TCRdb called the PCR reads again in MiXCR, with one record for every CDR3 protein. The sample has about 510,000 distinct CDR3 sequences, approximately 10% seen once. This sample comprised PBMCs, mostly from graft donor cells, obtained 180 days after TCRalphabeta/CD19-depleted stem cell transplant. The receptors originated from a female patient aged 2-15 years who had a stem cell transplant for aplastic anemia, so the T cells may come from the graft donor.

In its sample, this clonotype was seen many times. The chain is built from TRBV28 and TRBJ2-1; possibly TRBD2 for D (7 bases). This CDR3 has 19 residues. CDR1 MDHEN and CDR2 SYDVKM come from the germline V gene. Trimming took 4 bases from V and 4 from J, leaving 26 bases between them. The CDR3 sequence is CASSSPESLAVDRYNEQFF. The DNA of the CDR3 is TGTGCCAGCAGTTCCCCAGAATCGCTAGCGGTAGACAGGTACAATGAGCAGTTCTTC.

The CDR3 loop reads CASGRQGVTGELFF. The CDR3 bases are TGTGCCAGCGGAAGACAGGGGGTCACCGGGGAGCTGTTTTTT. The rearrangement joins TRBV28 to TRBJ2-2, with TRBD1 matching over 9 bases. Germline V lookup: CDR1 MDHEN, CDR2 SYDVKM. There are 14 residues in the CDR3. V gave up 8 bases and J gave up 4 bases; unmatched junction bases: 5. Full variable domain (missing parts from reference TRBV28 and TRBJ2-2): DVKVTQSSRYLVKRTGEKVFLECVQDMDHENMFWYRQDPGLGLRLIYFSYDVKMKEKGDIPEGYSVSREKKERFSLILESASTNQTSMYLCASGRQGVTGELFFGEGSRLTVL.

This clonotype was recorded at least ten times. The rearrangement uses TRBV20-1 and TRBJ1-4; D is unresolved. V was cut by 2 bases and J by 6 bases, with 13 bases left in between. This CDR3 spans 14 amino acids. Germline V gene data show CDR1 as DFQATT and CDR2 as SNEGSKA (reference sequence). The CDR3: CSARSAIWDEKLFF. The CDR3 DNA is TGCAGTGCTAGATCGGCGATTTGGGATGAAAAACTGTTTTTT.

The chain uses TRBV28 and TRBJ1-6; possibly TRBD1 for D (6 bases). The length of the CDR3 is 17 residues. Between the trimmed V and J ends, which lost 3 bases and 9 bases, there was a span of 21 bases. Germline assignment: CDR1 MDHEN and CDR2 SYDVKM. CDR3 region: CASSFVQGPKLGSPLHF. The CDR3 nucleotides are TGTGCCAGCAGTTTTGTCCAGGGGCCGAAGTTGGGTTCACCCCTCCACTTT.

This clonotype was seen a handful of times. V gene TRBV27 combines with J gene TRBJ2-1; D uncertain. The V gene's germline CDR1 is MNHEY and CDR2 SMNVEV (reference sequence). V lost 3 bases and J lost 0, with 9 bases in between. This CDR3 comprises 15 residues. CDR3 region: CASSLLLSSYNEQFF. The CDR3 DNA follows: TGTGCCAGCAGTTTGTTACTGAGCTCCTACAATGAGCAGTTCTTC.

The chain links TRBV4-3 to TRBJ2-1; D unresolved. The germline gives CDR1 LGHNA, CDR2 YSLEER. The germline V and J ends were trimmed by 1 base and 5 bases, with 18 bases remaining between them. The CDR3 runs to 17 residues. CDR3 DNA sequence: TGCGCCAGCAGCCAAGTTGGTCGGGCGCTCCCAGACAATGAGCAGTTCTTC. It encodes CASSQVGRALPDNEQFF.

The J gene is TRBJ2-1, the V gene TRBV23-1; D may be TRBD1 or TRBD2 (5 bases each). TRBV23-1 is annotated as an ORF whose role is uncertain. Deletions cut 4 bases from V and 3 bases from J, with 19 bases between. The CDR3 contains 17 residues. The CDR3 here is CASSLPIRDPHYNEQFF. In DNA, the CDR3 is TGCGCCAGCAGTCTCCCTATTAGGGACCCCCACTACAATGAGCAGTTCTTC.

This clonotype was counted only a few times. This chain links TRBV6-5 with TRBJ2-5; possible D gene TRBD1, 6 bases. This CDR3 is built from 18 residues. Germline V gene data show CDR1 as MNHEY and CDR2 as SVGAGI. Trimming shortened V by 4 bases and J by 3 bases, and 24 bases separated the two germline ends. CDR3 in amino acids: CASSSYYDPDRLKETQYF. The CDR3 bases are TGTGCCAGCAGTTCCTATTATGACCCGGACAGACTAAAAGAGACCCAGTACTTC.

This clonotype showed up just a few times. The chain carries TRBV7-8 and TRBJ1-1; D not resolved. CDR1 is SGHVS, CDR2 FQNEAQ, per germline. The CDR3 sequence is 14 residues long. The V end was cut by 5 bases, the J end by 1 base, with 11 bases between. CDR3 loop: CASSPRRKNTEAFF. DNA of the CDR3: TGTGCCAGCAGCCCGCGGCGGAAGAACACTGAAGCTTTCTTT.

Only a few counts were recorded for this clonotype. The J gene is TRBJ2-2, the V gene TRBV29-1; the D gene is possibly TRBD2 (5 bases). V was cut by 8 bases and J by 0 bases, with 16 bases left in between. The CDR3 spans 15 residues. Germline V lookup: CDR1 SQVTM, CDR2 ANQGSEA. The CDR3 nucleotides read TGCAGCAGCGGAGGTGACGGAACGAACACCGGGGAGCTGTTTTTT. Residues: CSSGGDGTNTGELFF.

The table lists this clonotype with many counts. V is TRBV5-1 and J is TRBJ1-1; D is possibly TRBD1 (5 bases). V lost 7 bases to trimming and J lost 5 bases, with 12 bases between them. The CDR3 contains 12 residues. The germline V gene has CDR1 SGHRS and CDR2 YFSETQ. As DNA, the CDR3 is TGCGCCAGCCGGGACGGGGGAACTGAAGCTTTCTTT. This translates into CASRDGGTEAFF.

The gene calls are TRBV10-3 and TRBJ2-2, with D perhaps given as TRBD1 or TRBD2 (5 bases each). V gave up 0 bases and J gave up 7 bases, with 15 bases separating them. This CDR3 spans 16 amino acids. CDR1 and CDR2 (germline): ENHRY, SYGVKD. The CDR3 is CAISESRGTGIGELFF. The CDR3 coding sequence is TGTGCCATCAGTGAGTCAAGAGGGACGGGGATCGGGGAGCTGTTTTTT.

In this sample, this clonotype turned up many times. The CDR3, as DNA: TGTGCCAGCGTACCAGGACTAGCGGGCTACAATGAGCAGTTCTTC. Its translation is CASVPGLAGYNEQFF. The V gene is TRBV12-3 or TRBV12-4, the J gene TRBJ2-1, with 11 bases fitting TRBD2. The CDR3 runs 15 residues. V trimming: 8 bases; J trimming: 3 bases; junction bases outside the gene matches: 6.

In its sample, this clonotype was seen a few times. V and J are TRBV7-2 and TRBJ2-3; a weak D match, TRBD2 (6 bases). CDR1 SGHTA and CDR2 FQGNSA come from the germline V gene. This CDR3 has 16 residues. Trimming pared 5 bases from V and 0 bases from J, leaving 15 bases between. The CDR3 nucleotides read TGTGCCAGCAGCCCCGAGCGGGTCTTAAGCACAGATACGCAGTATTTT. Encoded protein: CASSPERVLSTDTQYF.